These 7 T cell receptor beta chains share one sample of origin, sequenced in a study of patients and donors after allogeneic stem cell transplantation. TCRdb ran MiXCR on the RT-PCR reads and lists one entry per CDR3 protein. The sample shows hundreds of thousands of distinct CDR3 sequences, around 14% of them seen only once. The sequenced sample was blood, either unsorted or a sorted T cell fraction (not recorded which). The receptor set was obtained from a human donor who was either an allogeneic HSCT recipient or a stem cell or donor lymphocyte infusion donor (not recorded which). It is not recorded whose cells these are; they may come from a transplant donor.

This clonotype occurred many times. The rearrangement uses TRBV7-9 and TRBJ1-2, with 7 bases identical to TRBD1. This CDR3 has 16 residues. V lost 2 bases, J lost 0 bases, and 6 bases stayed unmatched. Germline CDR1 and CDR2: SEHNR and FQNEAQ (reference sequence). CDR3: CASSLPRGASNYGYTF. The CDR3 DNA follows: TGTGCCAGCAGCTTACCCAGGGGGGCGTCTAACTATGGCTACACCTTC.

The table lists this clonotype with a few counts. The CDR3: CASRKGGSAYEQYF. The CDR3 bases are TGTGCCAGCAGGAAAGGCGGGAGTGCGTACGAGCAGTACTTC. This chain connects TRBV7-2 to TRBJ2-7; TRBD2 agrees at 7 bases. The CDR3 spans 14 residues. The J segment lost 4 bases and the V segment lost 6 bases, leaving 9 bases of the junction unmatched. Germline CDR1 SGHTA, CDR2 FQGNSA.

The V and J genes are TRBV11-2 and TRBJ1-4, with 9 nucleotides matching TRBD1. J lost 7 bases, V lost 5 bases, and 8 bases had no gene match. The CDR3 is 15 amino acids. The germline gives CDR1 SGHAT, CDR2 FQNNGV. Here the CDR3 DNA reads TGTGCCAGCAGCGCCTCCGGGACAGGGAGTGAAAAACTGTTTTTT. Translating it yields CASSASGTGSEKLFF.

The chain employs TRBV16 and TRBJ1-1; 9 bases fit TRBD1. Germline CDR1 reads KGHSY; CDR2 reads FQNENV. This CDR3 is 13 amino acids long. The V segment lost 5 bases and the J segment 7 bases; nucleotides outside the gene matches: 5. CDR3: CASSTGQGNEAFF. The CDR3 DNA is TGTGCCAGCAGCACGGGACAGGGTAATGAAGCTTTCTTT.

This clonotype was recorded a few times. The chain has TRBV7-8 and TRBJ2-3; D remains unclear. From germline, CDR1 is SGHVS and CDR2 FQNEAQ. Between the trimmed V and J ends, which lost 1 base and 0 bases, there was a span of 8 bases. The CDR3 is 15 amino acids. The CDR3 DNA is TGTGCCAGCAGCTTAGAGCACGCAAGCACAGATACGCAGTATTTT. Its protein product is CASSLEHASTDTQYF. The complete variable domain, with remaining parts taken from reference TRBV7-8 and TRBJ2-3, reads GAGVSQSPRYKVAKRGQDVALRCDPISGHVSLFWYQQALGQGPEFLTYFQNEAQLDKSGLPSDRFFAERPEGSVSTLKIQRTQQEDSAVYLCASSLEHASTDTQYFGPGTRLTVL.

CDR3 DNA: TGCAGTGCTAGAGATCTTGGGCAGGGTTACTACAATGAGCAGTTCTTC. Its protein is CSARDLGQGYYNEQFF. The chain is built from TRBV20-1 and TRBJ2-1; D might be TRBD1 (5 bases). Trimming took off 0 bases at V and 3 bases at J, with 15 bases between the two ends. From germline, CDR1 is DFQATT and CDR2 SNEGSKA (reference sequence). The CDR3 runs 16 residues.

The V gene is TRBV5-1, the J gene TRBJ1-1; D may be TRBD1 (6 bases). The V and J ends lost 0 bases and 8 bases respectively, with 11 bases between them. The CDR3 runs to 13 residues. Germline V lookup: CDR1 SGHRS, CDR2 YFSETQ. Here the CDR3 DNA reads TGCGCCAGCAGCTTGGGGCAGGGGAGAGAAGCTTTCTTT. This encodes CASSLGQGREAFF.